Each of the 14 T cell receptor beta chains below was sequenced from the same sample in a study of early T cells in non-severe SARS-CoV-2 infection. One entry per CDR3 protein, called by TCRdb with MiXCR from the 5' RACE reads. The profile shows about 44,000 distinct CDR3 sequences, roughly 6.2% of them singletons. Sequenced material: whole blood. The origin of the receptors is an adult who was a healthcare worker with PCR-confirmed SARS-CoV-2 infection or an uninfected control (not recorded which).

The V call is TRBV4-2, the J call TRBJ2-5, with 8 bases that match TRBD2. V lost 0 bases to trimming and J lost 4 bases; unmatched junction nucleotides: 7. This CDR3 spans 16 amino acids. CDR1 and CDR2 (germline): LGHNA, YNFKEQ. Here the CDR3 reads CASSQDPGGARETQYF. The CDR3 DNA reads TGTGCCAGCAGCCAAGATCCCGGGGGGGCACGAGAGACCCAGTACTTC.

V and J are TRBV12-3 or TRBV12-4 and TRBJ2-3; a weak D match, TRBD2 (5 bases). The CDR3 runs 13 residues. The CDR3 reads CAERLSGTDTQYF. In nucleotides, the CDR3 is TGTGCAGAGCGGCTGTCCGGGACAGATACGCAGTATTTT.

At least ten counts were recorded for this clonotype. The V gene is TRBV11-2, the J gene TRBJ2-3; 12 bases map to TRBD2. V lost 4 bases and J lost 6; bases outside the gene matches: 20. Germline V gives CDR1 SGHAT, CDR2 FQNNGV. The length of the CDR3 is 20 residues. The CDR3 sequence: CASSSTRASGGEHVLDTQYF. The CDR3 bases are TGTGCCAGCAGCTCTACCCGAGCTAGCGGGGGGGAACACGTTTTGGATACGCAGTATTTT.

This clonotype has a handful of counts. V usage is TRBV24-1 and J usage is TRBJ2-7; perhaps TRBD1 as D (6 bases). This CDR3 comprises 14 residues. V gave up 3 bases and J gave up 4 bases, with 12 bases separating them. CDR1 and CDR2 (germline): KGHDR, SFDVKD. DNA for the CDR3: TGTGCCACCAGTGATCGGTACAGGGTATACGAGCAGTACTTC. Its translation: CATSDRYRVYEQYF.

The J gene is TRBJ2-2, the V gene TRBV7-3, with a tentative D call TRBD2 (6 bases). V shed 6 bases and J shed 0 bases, with 11 bases lying between them. This CDR3 has 15 amino acids. Germline CDR1 and CDR2: SGHTA and FQGTGA. This CDR3 reads CASRRDSSNTGELFF. The CDR3 bases are TGTGCCAGCAGGAGGGACTCTTCGAACACCGGGGAGCTGTTTTTT.

This clonotype appeared a single time. A read error may account for a junction end that differs from germline. The V gene is TRBV28, the J gene TRBJ2-3, with 7 bases matching TRBD1. Germline CDR1 is MDHEN and CDR2 is SYDVKM. This CDR3 comprises 13 residues. DNA of the CDR3: TGTGCCAGTTCGGACAGGAACACAGATACGCGGTATTTT. It translates to CASSDRNTDTRYF.

The V and J genes are TRBV5-6 and TRBJ2-3; D not certain. V gave up 1 base and J gave up 12 bases, with 18 bases separating them. The CDR3 has 14 residues. CDR1 SGHDT and CDR2 YYEEEE come from the germline V gene. CDR3 amino acids: CASSLSRQLSPQYF. The CDR3 DNA sequence: TGTGCCAGCAGCTTGTCGCGACAACTTTCCCCACAGTATTTT. The whole variable domain, remainder taken from reference TRBV5-6 and TRBJ2-3, is DAGVTQSPTHLIKTRGQQVTLRCSPKSGHDTVSWYQQALGQGPQFIFQYYEEEERQRGNFPDRFSGHQFPNYSSELNVNALLLGDSALYLCASSLSRQLSPQYFGPGTRLTVL.

This clonotype was seen ten or more times. The chain joins TRBV7-2 to TRBJ2-7; 12 bases match TRBD2. The germline CDR1 and CDR2 sequences are SGHTA and FQGNSA. The J segment lost 2 bases and the V segment lost 5 bases, leaving 4 bases of the junction unmatched. The CDR3 extends over 15 amino acids. The CDR3, as DNA: TGTGCCAGCAGCCCACGACTAGCGGGGGCCTACGAGCAGTACTTC. Translation: CASSPRLAGAYEQYF.

The V call is TRBV20-1, the J call TRBJ2-7; D ambiguous. The ends were cut back, 6 bases at V and 0 bases at J, with 9 bases in the middle. Germline V gene sequence: CDR1 DFQATT, CDR2 SNEGSKA (reference sequence). This CDR3 is 12 amino acids long. Here the CDR3 DNA reads TGCAGTGCAGATACGAGCTCCTACGAGCAGTACTTC. Its translation: CSADTSSYEQYF.

This clonotype was seen only a few times. V gene TRBV7-3 combines with J gene TRBJ2-3; no definite D call. The germline V gene encodes CDR1 SGHTA and CDR2 FQGTGA. V was shortened by 5 bases and J by 0 bases, with 6 bases between the two germline ends. The CDR3 is 13 residues long. The CDR3 sequence: CASSPTSTDTQYF. CDR3 in DNA: TGTGCCAGCAGCCCCACAAGCACAGATACGCAGTATTTT. Filled out from reference TRBV7-3 and TRBJ2-3, the complete variable domain reads GAGVSQTPSNKVTEKGKYVELRCDPISGHTALYWYRQSLGQGPEFLIYFQGTGAADDSGLPNDRFFAVRPEGSVSTLKIQRTERGDSAVYLCASSPTSTDTQYFGPGTRLTVL.

This clonotype was recorded many times. The CDR3 is CASSQSPGAGYEQYF. DNA for the CDR3: TGCGCCAGCAGCCAATCTCCGGGGGCCGGCTACGAGCAGTACTTC. The chain has TRBV5-1 and TRBJ2-7; D is tentatively TRBD1 or TRBD2 (6 bases each). The V gene lost 4 bases and the J gene lost 3 bases, with 17 bases spanning the gap. This CDR3 spans 15 amino acids. Germline CDR1 SGHRS, CDR2 YFSETQ.

This clonotype showed up just a few times. The genes are TRBV7-6 and TRBJ2-7; 9 positions agree with TRBD1. The CDR3 is made up of 15 amino acids. V lost 3 bases and J lost 4; bases outside the gene matches: 7. Germline CDR1 SGHVS, CDR2 FNYEAQ. CDR3 region: CASSLGTGKRYEQYF. In DNA form, the CDR3 reads TGTGCCAGCAGCTTGGGGACAGGGAAAAGGTACGAGCAGTACTTC. Based on the CDR3 plus reference TRBV7-6 and TRBJ2-7, the full variable domain is GAGVSQSPRYKVTKRGQDVALRCDPISGHVSLYWYRQALGQGPEFLTYFNYEAQQDKSGLPNDRFSAERPEGSISTLTIQRTEQRDSAMYRCASSLGTGKRYEQYFGPGTRLTVT.

At least ten counts were recorded for this clonotype. The chain recombines TRBV3-1 with TRBJ1-2; D remains ambiguous. The CDR3 covers 15 residues. V lost 1 base and J lost 5, with 14 bases in between. Per germline, CDR1 LGHDT and CDR2 YNNKEL (reference sequence). The CDR3 loop reads CASSQGGTARYGYTF. CDR3 in DNA: TGTGCCAGCAGCCAAGGTGGCACGGCGAGGTATGGCTACACCTTC.

The chain couples TRBV13 to TRBJ1-5, with D unresolved. The CDR3 sequence is 16 residues long. The V gene lost 0 bases and the J gene lost 0 bases, with 9 bases spanning the gap. CDR1 and CDR2 from the germline V gene are PRHDT and FYEKMQ (reference sequence). CDR3 nucleotides: TGTGCCAGCAGCTTAGGGGCGGGAGCTAGCAATCAGCCCCAGCATTTT. Translation gives CASSLGAGASNQPQHF.